This T cell receptor beta chain comes out of a study of long-term antiretroviral therapy in people with HIV. Turning to the study itself: The oldest samples precede the 2015 immediate-ART recommendation by about a decade.

CDR1 and CDR2 from the germline V gene are LNHDA and SQIVND (reference sequence). This CDR3 has 14 residues. The V end lost 7 bases, the J end lost 1 base, and 13 bases lay between the germline ends. Of note for this clone: Antigen unknown.

They ran version v3.0 of the immunoSEQ assay at survey level. Clones were sequenced by immunoSEQ multiplex PCR, and TCRdb holds only the in-frame ones, with some missing. The sample lists 30,000 or so clones, nearly 95% occurring once. Study findings and constraints: Relative to transplant donor controls, diversity remained lower despite increasing after ART.

The source of this sequence is a man aged 40-49 years with HIV. The rearrangement uses TRBV19 and TRBJ1-1, with D unresolved. The input for sequencing was unsorted PBMCs, taken 6.2 years after starting antiretroviral therapy. CDR3 in DNA: TGTGCCAGTACGAAGGGCAGAGGGAACACTGAAGCTTTCTTT. Protein: CASTKGRGNTEAFF.